A single sample is the source of the 11 T cell receptor beta chains below, sequenced in a study of neoadjuvant anti-PD-1 for oral cavity cancer. Libraries were prepared by immunoSEQ multiplex PCR; TCRdb keeps only in-frame clonotypes and omits some of them. The sample has about 15,000 clones; 70% to 80% are singletons. The source material was PBMCs, sampled before nivolumab (anti-PD-1) treatment. The source of these receptors is a person aged 35 to 85 with oral cavity squamous cell carcinoma.

The gene calls are TRBV11-2 and TRBJ2-2; 12 bases match TRBD2. There are 15 residues in the CDR3. Germline V gene sequence: CDR1 SGHAT, CDR2 FQNNGV. Trimming at V came to 6 bases and at J to 8 bases, leaving 7 bases not matched to a gene. The chain's CDR3 is CASRLAGGRGGELFF. The CDR3 DNA reads as TGTGCCAGCAGACTAGCGGGAGGCCGGGGGGGGGAGCTGTTTTTT.

The rearrangement joins TRBV6-6 to TRBJ1-3; 9 nucleotides match TRBD1. CDR1 and CDR2 from the germline V gene are MNHNY and SVGAGI (reference sequence). V was pared by 2 bases and J by 4 bases, with 6 bases of the junction left unmatched. This CDR3 is 16 amino acids long. The CDR3 reads CASSYGGQGEGNTIYF. The DNA for the CDR3 is TGTGCCAGCAGTTACGGGGGACAGGGAGAAGGAAACACCATATATTTT.

V gene TRBV15 combines with J gene TRBJ2-7; no clear D. CDR3 length equals 15 residues. Trimming stripped 5 bases from V and 4 bases from J, with 18 bases between. In germline, CDR1 is LNHNV, CDR2 YYDKDF (reference sequence). The CDR3 DNA sequence: TGTGCCACCAGCCGGATGGACGGGCCCTTTTACGAGCAGTACTTC. This translates into CATSRMDGPFYEQYF.

This rearrangement joins TRBV13 to TRBJ1-1, with D perhaps matching TRBD1 (5 bases). This CDR3 region has 16 residues. Germline V CDR1 and CDR2: PRHDT, FYEKMQ (reference sequence). The V gene lost 0 bases and the J gene lost 0 bases, with 11 bases spanning the gap. In DNA form, the CDR3 reads TGTGCCAGCAGCTTAGGCCAACAGGTTATGAACACTGAAGCTTTCTTT. It is translated as CASSLGQQVMNTEAFF.

The gene calls are TRBV11-3 and TRBJ2-5; 9 nucleotides match TRBD1. Trimming at V came to 4 bases and at J to 1 base, leaving 4 bases not matched to a gene. The CDR3 spans 15 residues. Germline V gene lookup returns CDR1 SGHNT and CDR2 YENEEA. The CDR3 region is CASSSGQGSQETQYF. CDR3 nucleotides: TGTGCCAGCAGCTCCGGACAGGGGTCCCAAGAGACCCAGTACTTC.

In this sample, this clone turned up a few times. The genes are TRBV27 and TRBJ2-7; 10 bases agree with TRBD1. The J segment lost 2 bases and the V segment lost 6 bases, leaving 16 bases of the junction unmatched. This CDR3 is 18 amino acids long. The germline gives CDR1 MNHEY, CDR2 SMNVEV (reference sequence). CDR3: CASRPDRGLGPPTYEQYF. The DNA of the CDR3 is TGTGCCAGCAGGCCGGACAGGGGGTTGGGGCCCCCAACCTACGAGCAGTACTTC.

This clone was counted between two and nine times. The chain carries TRBV10-2 and TRBJ2-7; 7 nucleotides align to TRBD1. Germline V lookup: CDR1 WSHSY, CDR2 SAAADI. After removal of 8 bases from V and 4 bases from J, the junction contained 5 bases not matched to a gene. CDR3 length: 12 amino acids. The CDR3 sequence is CASQGQAYEQYF. For the CDR3, the DNA is TGCGCCAGCCAAGGACAGGCTTACGAGCAGTACTTC.

V gene TRBV27 combines with J gene TRBJ2-1; perhaps TRBD1 as D (5 bases). Germline CDR1 reads MNHEY; CDR2 reads SMNVEV (reference sequence). There are 11 residues in the CDR3. The ends were cut back, 4 bases at V and 10 bases at J, with 8 bases in the middle. CDR3 region: CASSWGDEQFF. The CDR3 nucleotides are TGTGCCAGCAGTTGGGGCGACGAGCAGTTCTTC.

The J gene is TRBJ2-7, the V gene TRBV6-1, with a weak D call TRBD2 (5 bases). The germline CDR1 and CDR2 sequences are MNHNS and SASEGT. Deletions cut 5 bases from V and 2 bases from J, with 13 bases between. The CDR3 length is 14 residues. The CDR3 DNA is TGTGCCAGCAGTACCCCGGGAAATCCCTACGAGCAGTACTTC. It encodes CASSTPGNPYEQYF.

The chain is built from TRBV5-1 and TRBJ2-5; TRBD2 might be the D (6 bases). V lost 4 bases, J lost 2 bases, and 15 bases lay in between. The germline V gene has CDR1 SGHRS and CDR2 YFSETQ. This CDR3 contains 15 residues. The CDR3 reads CASSPNGGEQETQYF. The CDR3 DNA follows: TGCGCCAGCAGCCCAAACGGAGGGGAACAAGAGACCCAGTACTTC.

This sequence joins TRBV10-1 and TRBJ2-7; maybe TRBD2 (6 bases). The CDR3 is made up of 13 amino acids. In germline, CDR1 is WNHNN, CDR2 SYGVQD (reference sequence). Trimming pared 8 bases from V and 4 bases from J, leaving 15 bases between. The CDR3 region has the DNA TGCGCCAGCTGTGCGGGACCTGGGTACGAGCAGTACTTC. Protein sequence: CASCAGPGYEQYF.